The 17 T cell receptor beta chains given below trace back to one sample, sequenced in a study of tissue T cells after allogeneic stem cell transplantation. TCRdb keeps only in-frame clones here, not all; method: immunoSEQ multiplex PCR. The sample has nearly 50,000 clones, nearly 75% seen once; the top ten hold 0.7%. The sequenced sample was sorted cells pooled from one or two spleens. The receptors derive from a pool of C57BL/6 mice in good health.

A note on this clone: Genes and germline are mouse. The read is 1 residue too short to cover the CDR3 end, so that end is filled in from the germline J gene. V is TRBV12-1 and J is TRBJ2-3; 11 nucleotides match TRBD1. This CDR3 is 15 amino acids long. With 5 bases clipped from V and 2 bases from J, the junction kept 5 bases outside the gene matches. CDR1 and CDR2 (germline): SGHSN, HYEKVE. The covered CDR3 bases are TGTGCCAGCTTCAGGACAGGGGGCTATGCAGAAACGCTGTAT. Translation: CASFRTGGYAETLY. The complete CDR3 protein is CASFRTGGYAETLYF.

This clone was recorded a few times. Mouse gene names apply. The read is 1 residue too short to cover the CDR3 end, so that end is filled in from the germline J gene. The V and J genes are TRBV13-3 and TRBJ1-5, with 7 bases identical to TRBD1. Germline CDR1 reads NNHDY; CDR2 reads SYVADS. This CDR3 comprises 14 residues. J was trimmed by 3 bases and V by 1 base; bases with no gene match: 1. The CDR3 sequence is CASSDSGGNQAPLF. Incomplete CDR3 DNA: TGTGCCAGCAGTGATTCAGGGGGCAACCAGGCTCCGCTT.

About this clone itself: Genes here carry mouse names. Sequencing ends 1 residue short of the CDR3 end; the germline J gene provides the rest. The chain employs TRBV29 and TRBJ2-1, with D possibly TRBD1 on 5 matching bases. The CDR3 runs 14 residues. Germline V gives CDR1 MSHET, CDR2 SYDVDS. V lost 2 bases, J lost 1 base, and 6 bases lay in between. CDR3 residues: CASSLGQNYAEQFF. CDR3 DNA (partial): TGTGCTAGCAGTTTAGGACAAAACTATGCTGAGCAGTTC.

With regard to this clone: All gene names here are mouse names. The read falls 1 residue short of the CDR3 end, and the missing part is taken from the germline J gene. The chain carries TRBV1 and TRBJ1-4; 11 bases fit TRBD1. This CDR3 contains 15 residues. Germline values: CDR1 NSQYPW, CDR2 LRSPGD (reference sequence). V dropped 3 bases and J dropped 6; count of bases not matched to a gene: 3. CDR3 protein: CTCSARTGGHERLFF. CDR3 DNA, as far as it was read: TGCACCTGCAGTGCCCGGACAGGGGGCCACGAAAGATTATTT.

A note on this clone: Genes here carry mouse names. CDR3 bases read: TGTGCAAGCAGCCTCGGGACTGGGGGGCATGAACAGTAC. It encodes CASSLGTGGHEQY. The entire CDR3 is CASSLGTGGHEQYF. The J gene is TRBJ2-7, the V gene TRBV16, with 12 positions matching TRBD2. The read falls 1 residue short of the CDR3 end, and the missing part is taken from the germline J gene. V shed 5 bases, J shed 5 bases, and the junction held 4 bases outside the gene matches. Germline assignment: CDR1 SGHSA and CDR2 FRNQAP. The CDR3 is 14 amino acids.

Concerning this clone: Gene and germline names: mouse. With the read ending 1 residue before the CDR3 end, the germline J gene is used to fill in that end. The V call is TRBV1, the J call TRBJ2-4, with 7 bases fitting TRBD2. The V gene end was trimmed by 5 bases and the J gene end by 1 base; junction bases not matched to a gene: 0. CDR3 length: 13 amino acids. CDR1 is NSQYPW and CDR2 is LRSPGD in the germline V gene (reference sequence). The covered CDR3 bases are TGCACCTGCAGTCTGGGGGGTCAAAACACCTTGTAC. This sequence encodes CTCSLGGQNTLY. The whole CDR3 is CTCSLGGQNTLYF. Full variable domain (remainder filled in from reference TRBV1 and TRBJ2-4): VTLLEQNPRWRLVPRGQAVNLRCILKNSQYPWMSWYQQDLQKQLQWLFTLRSPGDKEVKSLPGADYLATRVTDTELRLQVANMSQGRTLYCTCSLGGQNTLYFGAGTRLSVL.

A remark on this clone: The genes are named according to mouse. CDR3: CASSIGTGGAEQFF. The CDR3 DNA, read in part, is TGTGCCAGCAGTATTGGGACAGGGGGCGCTGAGCAGTTC. This sequence joins TRBV19 and TRBJ2-1, with 12 bases identical to TRBD1. The read falls 1 residue short of the CDR3 end, and the missing part is taken from the germline J gene. This CDR3 has 14 amino acids. The germline gives CDR1 FNHDT, CDR2 SITEND (reference sequence). Unmatched junction bases numbered 1, after V lost 2 bases and J lost 7 bases. Drawing the rest from reference TRBV19 and TRBJ2-1, the complete variable domain is GGIITQTPKFLIGQEGQKLTLKCQQNFNHDTMYWYRQDSGKGLRLIYYSITENDLQKGDLSEGYDASREKKSSFSLTVTSAQKNEMAVFLCASSIGTGGAEQFFGPGTRLTVL.

About this clone itself: The gene names given are mouse names. The read terminates 1 residue ahead of where the CDR3 ends, so the germline J gene completes it. The genes are TRBV13-1 and TRBJ2-3; D is undetermined. There are 14 residues in the CDR3. Germline values: CDR1 NSHNY, CDR2 SYGAGN. Trimming took 5 bases from V and 0 from J, leaving 10 bases between them. CDR3 residues: CASSPRISAETLYF. The CDR3 bases that were read are TGTGCCAGCAGCCCCAGAATTAGTGCAGAAACGCTGTAT.

A remark on this clone: Gene names and germline match the mouse. The read terminates 1 residue ahead of where the CDR3 ends, so the germline J gene completes it. The chain is built from TRBV1 and TRBJ2-3; 8 bases line up with TRBD2. Germline CDR1 and CDR2: NSQYPW and LRSPGD (reference sequence). Trimming removed 0 bases from V and 0 bases from J; junction bases left unmatched: 2. The CDR3 extends over 16 amino acids. The DNA read from the CDR3 is TGCACCTGCAGTGCAGAACTGGGGGCTAGTGCAGAAACGCTGTAT. This encodes CTCSAELGASAETLY. The full CDR3 protein reads CTCSAELGASAETLYF.

A remark on this clone: Germline and genes here are mouse. With the read ending 1 residue before the CDR3 end, the germline J gene is used to fill in that end. The chain has TRBV19 and TRBJ1-1, with D possibly TRBD1 on 5 matching bases. V gave up 2 bases and J gave up 0 bases, with 8 bases separating them. Germline V gene data show CDR1 as FNHDT and CDR2 as SITEND (reference sequence). This CDR3 has 14 amino acids. The CDR3 region is CASSIGGANTEVFF. Incomplete CDR3 DNA: TGTGCCAGCAGTATTGGGGGGGCAAACACAGAAGTCTTC.

In the case of this clone: The gene names given are mouse names. The CDR3 end lies 1 residue beyond the end of the read and is filled in from the germline J gene. J is TRBJ1-6 and V is TRBV5; D is undetermined. TRBJ1-6 is an open reading frame whose function is uncertain. The length of the CDR3 is 14 residues. CDR1 is LGHNA, CDR2 YNLKQL, per germline (reference sequence). Trimming removed 0 bases at V and 7 bases at J, with 7 bases between. CDR3 protein: CASSQEEGNSPLYF. CDR3 bases read: TGTGCCAGCAGCCAAGAGGAGGGAAATTCGCCCCTCTAC.

With respect to this clone: Germline and genes: mouse. The DNA ends 1 residue before the CDR3 does, and the rest of the CDR3 is filled in from the germline J gene. The chain has TRBV4 and TRBJ2-4, with D possibly matching TRBD2 (6 bases). The CDR3 loop spans 16 amino acids. Germline-derived CDR1 and CDR2 are LGHDT and YNNKQL (reference sequence). The germline V and J ends were trimmed by 4 bases and 0 bases, with 14 bases remaining between them. The sequenced part of the CDR3 DNA is TGTGCCAGCAGCTCCTTACTGGGAGCTAGTCAAAACACCTTGTAC. This sequence encodes CASSSLLGASQNTLY. The whole CDR3 is CASSSLLGASQNTLYF.

The sample holds a few counts of this clone. Genes and germline come from the mouse. The read terminates 1 residue ahead of where the CDR3 ends, so the germline J gene completes it. The sample contains more than one DNA sequence encoding this CDR3. This chain uses TRBV13-2 with TRBJ2-7; TRBD2 agrees at 9 bases. The germline V gene encodes CDR1 NNHNN and CDR2 SYGAGS (reference sequence). The junction had 2 bases not matched to a gene; V was cut back by 0 bases and J by 4 bases. The CDR3 is 14 amino acids. CDR3 residues: CASGDAWGGYEQYF. Partial CDR3 DNA: TGTGCCAGCGGTGATGCCTGGGGGGGGTATGAACAGTAC.

Remarks on this clone: Genes and germline are mouse. The sequenced fragment ends 1 residue before the CDR3 boundary, so the rest is inferred from the germline J gene. Other DNA sequences in this sample translate to the same CDR3. The V and J genes are TRBV3 and TRBJ1-2, with D possibly matching TRBD1 (6 bases). The CDR3 is 15 residues long. Germline-derived CDR1 and CDR2 are SNHLY and FYNGKV (reference sequence). The ends were cut back, 9 bases at V and 0 bases at J, with 17 bases in the middle. The CDR3 DNA, read in part, is TGTGCCAGTAGCGCCCGGGACAATGCAAACTCCGACTACACC. This translates into CASSARDNANSDYT. The entire CDR3 reads CASSARDNANSDYTF.

On this clone itself: Gene names refer to mouse genes. The read terminates 1 residue ahead of where the CDR3 ends, so the germline J gene completes it. The rearrangement joins TRBV31 to TRBJ2-1; 9 bases are shared with TRBD2. CDR3 length: 15 amino acids. V lost 0 bases to trimming and J lost 1 base; unmatched junction nucleotides: 1. CDR1 is GKSSPN, CDR2 SITVG, per germline. The CDR3 loop is CAWSLDWGNYAEQFF. CDR3 DNA, as far as it was read: TGTGCCTGGAGTCTAGACTGGGGGAACTATGCTGAGCAGTTC.

Concerning this clone itself: The listed genes are named as in mouse. Here the CDR3 reads CASRTGTGQLYF. The sequenced part of the CDR3 DNA is TGTGCCAGCAGGACAGGGACCGGGCAGCTCTAC. This chain connects TRBV15 to TRBJ2-2; 7 bases align to TRBD1. The read is 1 residue too short to cover the CDR3 end, so that end is filled in from the germline J gene. Germline V gene sequence: CDR1 SGHND, CDR2 FRSKSL. V dropped 6 bases and J dropped 5; count of bases not matched to a gene: 0. The length of the CDR3 is 12 residues.

On this clone: The listed genes are named as in mouse. The read terminates 1 residue ahead of where the CDR3 ends, so the germline J gene completes it. The rearrangement joins TRBV13-1 to TRBJ2-2; the match to TRBD2 covers 10 bases. Per germline, CDR1 NSHNY and CDR2 SYGAGN. The CDR3 is 17 amino acids. Unmatched junction bases numbered 3, after V lost 0 bases and J lost 1 base. This CDR3 reads CASSDDWGGVNTGQLYF. The DNA read from the CDR3 is TGTGCCAGCAGTGATGACTGGGGGGGAGTAAACACCGGGCAGCTCTAC.